These T cell receptor beta chains were read from a single sample in a study of T cells in Graves' hyperthyroidism and ophthalmopathy. Via MiXCR, TCRdb re-called the multiplex PCR reads, giving one row per CDR3 protein. In the table there are about 620,000 distinct CDR3 sequences, under 20% of which are singletons. The material sequenced was blood. Every receptor here comes from a woman aged 25 to 39 with Graves' hyperthyroidism. Each CDR3 is given with its conserved first and last residue.

TRBV6-1 CASRRLADQETQYF
TRBV10-3 CATSGGSSYNEQFF
TRBV28 CASGTMELHSYEQYF
TRBV29-1 CSVWREETQYF
TRBV18 CASSLSPGTYEQYF
TRBV24-1 CATSTRQGLQETQYF
TRBV30 CAWSVSGAAGNTIYF
TRBV28 CASSETNRLGYTF
TRBV28 CASSQWLNEQFF
TRBV7-8 CASSLRLRYYEQYF
TRBV7-9 CASSIGNSNSPLHF
TRBV11-2 CASTPVGLAGQETQYF